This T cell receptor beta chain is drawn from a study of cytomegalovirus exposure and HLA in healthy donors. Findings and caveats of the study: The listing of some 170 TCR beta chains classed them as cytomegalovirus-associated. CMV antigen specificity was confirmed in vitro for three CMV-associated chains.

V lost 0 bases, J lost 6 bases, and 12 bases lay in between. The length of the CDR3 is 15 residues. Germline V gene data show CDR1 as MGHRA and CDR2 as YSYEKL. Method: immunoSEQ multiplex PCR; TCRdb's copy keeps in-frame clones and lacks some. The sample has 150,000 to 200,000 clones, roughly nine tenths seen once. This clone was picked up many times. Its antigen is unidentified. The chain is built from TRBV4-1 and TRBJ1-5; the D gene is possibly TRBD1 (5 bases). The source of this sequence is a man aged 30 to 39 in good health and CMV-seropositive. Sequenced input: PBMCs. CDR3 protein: CASSQDGTLFQPQHF. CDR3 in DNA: TGCGCCAGCAGCCAAGACGGGACCCTCTTTCAGCCCCAGCATTTT.